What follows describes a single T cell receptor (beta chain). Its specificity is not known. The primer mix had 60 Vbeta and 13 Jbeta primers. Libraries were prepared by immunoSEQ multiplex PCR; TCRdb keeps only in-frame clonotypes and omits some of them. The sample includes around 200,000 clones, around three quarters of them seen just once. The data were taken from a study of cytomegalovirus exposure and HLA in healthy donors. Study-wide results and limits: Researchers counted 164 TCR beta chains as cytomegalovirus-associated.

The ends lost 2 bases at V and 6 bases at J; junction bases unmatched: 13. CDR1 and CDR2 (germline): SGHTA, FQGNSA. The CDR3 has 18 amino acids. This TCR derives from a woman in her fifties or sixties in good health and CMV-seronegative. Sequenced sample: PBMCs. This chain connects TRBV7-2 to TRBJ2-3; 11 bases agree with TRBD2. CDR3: CASSLRRTSGSTGDTQYF. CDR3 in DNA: TGTGCCAGCAGCTTACGGAGGACTAGCGGGTCCACGGGGGATACGCAGTATTTT.